One T cell receptor (beta chain) is described in this entry. This clone was detected only once. Its cognate antigen has yet to be identified. No quality values exist for individual bases; no much larger clone is one base distant. The data were obtained in a study of cytomegalovirus exposure and HLA in healthy donors (dated by TCRdb to about 2017). In terms of the full investigation: In an earlier analysis of approximately 640 of the donors, 276 Gb of sequence data and approximately 120 million unique TCR beta sequences from about 190 million T cells were reported. Around 330 gigabases of sequencing data and around 90 million unique TCR sequences made up an early release that covered approximately 620 HLA-typed donors. The genetic ancestry cluster associated with self-reported Caucasian donors included around 76% of the 398 genotyped donors. The aim of the study was to test whether cataloging public T cell receptors could identify signatures of past pathogen exposure. The study used immunosequencing to profile the T cell repertoires of approximately 690 subjects and linked those repertoires to cytomegalovirus serostatus. Besides the first cohort of around 670 subjects, a separate validation cohort made up of 90 to 150 different subjects was used. High-throughput TCR immunosequencing, statistical association of individual TCRs with disease status, and machine learning were combined to predict cytomegalovirus infection status. A later analysis re-analyzed previously published TCR beta repertoires from 550 to 700 donors and added high-resolution HLA genotyping to study TCR occurrence patterns. Rather than drawing on any new phenotypic data, the later analysis identified candidate immune exposures from TCR beta sequences and the way those sequences occurred across donors. In an earlier analysis of 587 of the donors, high-throughput TCR beta sequencing was used to judge whether each TCR beta V gene segment behaved as functional or pseudogenic. Alongside the repertoire data, information on donor age, sex, ethnicity and CMV serostatus was compiled. A later genetic analysis used genome-wide SNP genotypes for 398 of the 666 donors, treating that subset as a discovery cohort. Every repertoire in the discovery cohort had been generated on one and the same sequencing platform. HLA typing covered class I and class II loci at four-digit resolution. Typing coverage varied by locus: roughly 620-630 donors for A, B, C, DRB1 and DQB1; 522 for DQA1; over 600 for DPA1; approximately 450 for DPB1. Several DR-DQ haplotypes were treated as single units for association and clustering because of strong linkage in the cohort. Among around 400 genotyped donors of the cohort, an average of around 250,000 unique TCR beta nucleotide sequences was sequenced per donor, of which about 20% were non-productive. Study-wide conclusions, independent of this receptor: In a later analysis, TCR association rates were found to vary across HLA loci, with the most associated TCRs seen for DRB1 alleles and the fewest for HLA-C alleles. Assigning TCR associations to individual alleles was difficult when HLA alleles, especially DR and DQ, strongly co-occurred. Most CMV-associated TCR beta chains appeared to be HLA-restricted in a later analysis, and the HLA associations seemed to be driven largely by CMV exposure. In the study, about 150 TCR beta chains were listed as associated with cytomegalovirus. Around 16 rarely observed V segments, including chromosome 9 orphons, were excluded from the earlier analysis of a few hundred of the donors because counts were too low. For the cohort, immune exposure information was limited to CMV serostatus. A later analysis reported that several top co-occurrence clusters appeared linked to parvovirus B19, influenza, CMV and Epstein-Barr virus. At a false discovery rate of 0.05, a later analysis linked 16,000 or so TCR beta sequences to specific HLA alleles. A later analysis found that HLA-associated TCR beta chains were more clonally expanded and had lower generation probabilities than equally common non-associated chains. A further reported finding was that TCR beta sequences accurately predicted the HLA-A and HLA-B alleles for most subjects in the first cohort. In vitro tests confirmed that three of the cytomegalovirus-associated TCR beta chains recognize cytomegalovirus antigens. In an earlier analysis of fewer than 700 of the donors, most TCR beta V segments appeared in productive rearrangements about 87% or about 30% of the time, broadly matching IMGT annotations. Compared with the approximately 700-donor mean, donors in an Asian-associated ancestry cluster had fewer N-insertions in productive TCRs, according to a later genetic analysis. A group of highly shared sequence variants was considered likely to be a technical artifact of the sequencing pipeline. The authors suggested that the approach could potentially be generalized to other disease states and immunological phenotypes. The presence/absence analyses assumed that sequencing depth was roughly uniform across donors, and that assumption may not be true. A later genetic analysis associated a missense DCLRE1C variant with V-gene and J-gene trimming of TCR beta chains, and an independent cohort replicated the association. Most TCR sequences were observed very rarely across donors, whereas some public TCRs were present in many individuals. Only TCR beta chains were sequenced in this cohort, and the absence of alpha or paired-chain data limited detectable features. Some IMGT-functional V segments, including TRBV6-2 and TRBV6-3, could not be distinguished by the 87-base-pair reads and were therefore excluded. HLA typing was unavailable for some donors at each locus, so association tests used only the typed subset. Correlated functional status among segregating V segments might reflect linkage disequilibrium, but an unknown experimental factor could not be ruled out. In both the original and validation cohorts, the classifier was reported to diagnose cytomegalovirus status with high specificity and sensitivity.

The cohort was made up of 666 healthy bone marrow donors. All cohort members were sampled while nominally healthy, although unrecorded immune exposures were likely present. The donor was CMV seronegative and was included in the group of over 300 seronegative cohort members. A peripheral blood sample was provided by each donor, and peripheral blood mononuclear cells were used for TCR beta sequencing. The Qiagen DNeasy Blood Extraction Kit was used to extract genomic DNA from the blood cell samples. The junction carries 12 bases between V and J, which are trimmed by 7 bases and 9 bases respectively. From the cysteine through the phenylalanine, the CDR3 covers 10 amino acids. The CDR3 DNA has 30 bases and is translated from base 1. From a lookup of the germline V gene, CDR1 and CDR2 are SQVTM and ANQGSEA. Receptor libraries were prepared by the immunoSEQ multiplex PCR assay. For the multiplex PCR, a mixture combining 60 forward primers for TCR Vbeta segments and 13 reverse primers for TCR Jbeta segments was used. Amplification of the CDR3 region of rearranged TCR beta genes was performed with a multiplex PCR assay on genomic DNA. Amplified TCR beta libraries were sequenced as 87-base-pair reads on the Illumina HiSeq System. The study's own analysis went as follows. In a later analysis, tens of millions of unique TCR beta chains were counted across the 650 to 750 repertoires, and roughly 11 million of these chains were shared by at least two donors. Raw reads were error-corrected and collapsed into unique sequences with a nearest-neighbor algorithm that merged closely related sequences to remove PCR and sequencing errors. To assign V, D and J gene segments, CDR3 sequences were aligned to IMGT reference sequences. For a sequence to be retained, at least a six-nucleotide match to both a V gene segment and a J gene segment was required. A rearrangement was called productive if the CDR3 had no stop codons and remained in frame with V and J, and every other rearrangement was called non-productive. CDR3 was defined according to IMGT convention as the region running from the second conserved V-encoded cysteine to the conserved J-encoded phenylalanine. The earlier analysis of roughly 590 of the donors excluded any sequence lacking an unambiguous match to a single V gene segment. An earlier analysis of some 500 of the donors classified V segments as functional when productive rearrangements were above 56.7% and as segregating when the standard deviation between donors was above 5%. A statistical classification framework was built for diagnosing cytomegalovirus status from the catalog of TCR beta chain sequences. In a later analysis, TCR nucleotide sequences were compared against IMGT/GENE-DB human TR gene sequences so that V and J genes could be assigned. Using the TCRdist pipeline, a later analysis assigned CDR3 sequences along with most-parsimonious VDJ recombination scenarios. In a later analysis, every TCR beta chain was defined by the combination of its CDR3 amino acid sequence and its V-gene family, and reads without a unique V-gene family were dropped. To address suspected cross-contamination and a sequencing artifact, a later analysis removed a few hundred highly shared, low-generation-probability nucleotide sequences. In a later analysis, a clonal expansion index was calculated for each public chain from normalized within-repertoire ranks of inferred template counts. A later analysis computed generation probabilities with a VDJ recombination model fitted to out-of-frame rearrangements, and checked the results against IGoR. In a later analysis, hypergeometric tests were used to score TCR-TCR, TCR-HLA and TCR-CMV co-occurrence, with a repertoire-size bias correction applied to TCR pairs. False discovery rates were estimated in a later analysis by permuting HLA or CMV assignments 20 times. A later analysis grouped co-occurring TCRs with DBSCAN, adding TCRdist sequence similarity when clustering within HLA-allele-positive subsets. For co-occurrence clustering, repertoires with fewer than 30,000 or more than 120,000 public chains were excluded, along with a handful of repertoires with anomalous nucleotide sharing. The table comes from immuneACCESS by way of TCRdb, which keeps in-frame sequences with V and J called. Part of the clones is missing from these tables; in studies checked, under half for an unresolved V gene and the rest for unknown reasons. Clone size and the V and J calls come from that table; the DNA yielded D and trimming. A total of some 85,000 clones appear in this sample, roughly 84% of them only once. Under 2.5% of the sample belongs to the ten largest clones.

The rearranged chain carries TRBV29-1 and TRBJ1-1; a tentative D match to TRBD1 spans 6 bases. The sequence was obtained from a man aged 18 to 29 in good health and CMV-seronegative. The sequenced sample consisted of PBMCs. Read as DNA, the sequence is TGCAGCGCGTTGGACAGTCAAGCTTTCTTT. Translated, this is CSALDSQAFF.